This T cell receptor beta chain comes out of a study of OX40 agonist ivuxolimab in advanced cancers. About the research overall: Eligibility admitted prior anti-PD-1, anti-PD-L1 or anti-CTLA-4 therapy; 35% to 40% had some.

Remarks on this clone: The antigen remains undetermined.

Regarding the study as a whole: There was clonal expansion of CD4+ and CD8+ blood T cells by week 6 at 0.1 to 3.0 mg/kg.

The CDR3 sequence is 13 residues long. Trimming cost V 4 bases and J 7 bases, with 11 bases left between them. Germline CDR1 reads MNHNS; CDR2 reads SASEGT. Some clones are missing from TCRdb's copy, which holds only in-frame ones; the method was immunoSEQ multiplex PCR. The data show approximately 84,000 clones, 80% to 90% seen once. This TCR came from an adult with an advanced solid tumor such as melanoma, head and neck, liver or kidney cancer. The chain links TRBV6-1 to TRBJ1-5; perhaps TRBD1 as D (5 bases). The source was CD4+ or CD8+ T cells sorted from blood, collected in a trial of the OX40 agonist ivuxolimab. As DNA, the CDR3 is TGTGCCAGCAGTGCGGACATGGGACAGCCCCAGCATTTT. This sequence encodes CASSADMGQPQHF.